This T cell receptor (beta chain) derives from a study of T cells in Graves' hyperthyroidism and ophthalmopathy. V lost 2 bases, J lost 0 bases, and 11 bases lay in between. CDR3 length equals 15 residues. As to this clonotype: What it binds is unknown.

Amplification yielded TCR beta CDR3 regions, with RNA transcripts as the source. HTBI primers were the set used in a first-round RT-PCR of the TCR CDR3. MiXCR was run by TCRdb on the multiplex PCR reads, yielding one entry per CDR3 protein. This table has about 560,000 distinct CDR3 sequences, around 17% appearing once. Notes on the study in general: Most thyroid clonotypes expanded above 0.001 were also detected in blood.

The sequencing input was blood. The TCR originated in a woman aged 18-29 years with Graves' hyperthyroidism. The chain couples TRBV6-7 to TRBJ2-7; D not resolved. TRBV6-7 is known as an ORF, though its function is uncertain. DNA for the CDR3: TGTGCCAGCAGTTACGAAGGACCCCTCTCCTACGAGCAGTACTTC. Encoded protein: CASSYEGPLSYEQYF.